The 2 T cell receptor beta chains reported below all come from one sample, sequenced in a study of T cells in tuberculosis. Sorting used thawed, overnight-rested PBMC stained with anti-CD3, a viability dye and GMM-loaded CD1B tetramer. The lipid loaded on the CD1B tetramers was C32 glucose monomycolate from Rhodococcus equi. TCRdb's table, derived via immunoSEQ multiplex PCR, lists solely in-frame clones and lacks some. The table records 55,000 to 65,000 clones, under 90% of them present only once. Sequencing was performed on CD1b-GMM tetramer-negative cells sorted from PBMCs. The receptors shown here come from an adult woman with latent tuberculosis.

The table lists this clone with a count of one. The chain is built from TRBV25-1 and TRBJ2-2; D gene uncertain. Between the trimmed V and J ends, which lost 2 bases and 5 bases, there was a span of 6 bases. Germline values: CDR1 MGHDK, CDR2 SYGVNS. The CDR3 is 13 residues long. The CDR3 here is CASSEISTGELFF. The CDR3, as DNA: TGTGCCAGCAGTGAAATCAGTACCGGGGAGCTGTTTTTT.

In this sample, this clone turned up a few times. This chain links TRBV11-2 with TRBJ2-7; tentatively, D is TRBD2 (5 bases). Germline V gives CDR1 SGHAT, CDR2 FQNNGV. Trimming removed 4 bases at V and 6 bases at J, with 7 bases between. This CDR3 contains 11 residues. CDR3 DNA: TGTGCCAGCAGCTCCACTAGCGAGCAGTACTTC. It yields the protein CASSSTSEQYF.